What follows are 22 T cell receptor beta chains derived from one specimen sequenced in a study of technical replicates of blood from a few donors. The protocol was immunoSEQ multiplex PCR, while the TCRdb copy is restricted to in-frame clones and leaves out a portion. The sample consists of some 87,000 clones, approximately 97% of them appearing once. Sequenced material: T cells isolated from PBMCs. Source of these receptors: a human donor in good health.

The genes are TRBV14 and TRBJ1-1, with 8 nucleotides matching TRBD1. The CDR3 has 15 residues. J was trimmed by 0 bases and V by 4 bases; bases with no gene match: 4. Germline V lookup: CDR1 SGHDN, CDR2 FVKESK. The CDR3 is CASSPRQGMNTEAFF. CDR3 in DNA: TGTGCCAGCAGCCCCAGACAGGGGATGAACACTGAAGCTTTCTTT.

This chain uses TRBV7-2 with TRBJ2-1; 7 bases map to TRBD2. Trimming removed 5 bases from V and 0 bases from J; junction bases left unmatched: 4. Germline-derived CDR1 and CDR2 are SGHTA and FQGNSA. This CDR3 contains 15 residues. CDR3 loop: CASSLRTSSYNEQFF. CDR3 nucleotides: TGTGCCAGCAGCCTCAGGACTAGCTCCTACAATGAGCAGTTCTTC.

The gene calls are TRBV15 and TRBJ2-1, with 8 bases fitting TRBD1. Germline loops: CDR1 LNHNV, CDR2 YYDKDF (reference sequence). The V and J ends lost 2 bases and 3 bases, in that order; junction bases with no gene match: 6. The CDR3 consists of 16 residues. In nucleotides, the CDR3 is TGTGCCACCAGCAGACCCGGGACAGGTAGCTACAATGAGCAGTTCTTC. Translated, it gives CATSRPGTGSYNEQFF. Combining the CDR3 with reference TRBV15 and TRBJ2-1 gives the whole variable domain DAMVIQNPRYQVTQFGKPVTLSCSQTLNHNVMYWYQQKSSQAPKLLFHYYDKDFNNEADTPDNFQSRRPNTSFCFLDIRSPGLGDTAMYLCATSRPGTGSYNEQFFGPGTRLTVL.

The V call is TRBV5-4, the J call TRBJ1-6; weak D call: TRBD1 (5 bases). CDR1 is SGHNT and CDR2 is YYREEE in the germline V gene (reference sequence). The CDR3 consists of 15 residues. Trimming removed 1 base from V and 4 bases from J, with 9 bases in between. For the CDR3, the DNA is TGTGCCAGCAGCTTGTCTGACAGTTATAATTCACCCCTCCACTTT. Encoded protein: CASSLSDSYNSPLHF.

J is TRBJ2-3 and V is TRBV9, with a tentative D call TRBD2 (5 bases). This CDR3 has 15 residues. Germline V gene data show CDR1 as SGDLS and CDR2 as YYNGEE. V lost 1 base to trimming and J lost 4 bases, with 13 bases between them. For the CDR3, the DNA is TGTGCCAGCAGCGTAAGTTGGCAGAGGGCAGATACGCAGTATTTT. Residues: CASSVSWQRADTQYF.

This clone has just one count. The rearrangement links TRBV11-3 to TRBJ2-2, with 12 positions matching TRBD1. Germline V lookup: CDR1 SGHNT, CDR2 YENEEA. There are 20 residues in the CDR3. After removal of 5 bases from V and 0 bases from J, the junction contained 13 bases not matched to a gene. For the CDR3, the DNA is TGTGCCAGCAGCCGGCGGGGACAGGGGGCTGACTCCGCGAACACCGGGGAGCTGTTTTTT. Its protein is CASSRRGQGADSANTGELFF.

This clone was observed a single time. The chain couples TRBV7-9 to TRBJ2-7, with D uncertain. Germline V gives CDR1 SEHNR, CDR2 FQNEAQ (reference sequence). This CDR3 contains 12 residues. V was trimmed by 2 bases and J by 2 bases, leaving 4 bases between them. In DNA form, the CDR3 reads TGTGCCAGCAGCTTACTAGCCTACGAGCAGTACTTC. It translates to CASSLLAYEQYF.

The chain is built from TRBV6-1 and TRBJ1-4, with TRBD1 matching over 9 bases. The CDR3 is 14 residues long. The germline gives CDR1 MNHNS, CDR2 SASEGT. V lost 5 bases to trimming and J lost 3 bases; unmatched junction nucleotides: 1. The CDR3: CASSRQGANEKLFF. In nucleotides, the CDR3 is TGTGCCAGCAGTAGACAGGGGGCTAATGAAAAACTGTTTTTT.

J is TRBJ2-7 and V is TRBV27; 9 positions match TRBD1. CDR3 length: 14 residues. Germline CDR1 reads MNHEY; CDR2 reads SMNVEV (reference sequence). With V trimmed by 4 bases and J by 5 bases, 6 bases remained unmatched. CDR3 protein: CASSSDRGGHEQYF. CDR3 DNA sequence: TGTGCCAGCAGTTCGGACAGGGGTGGCCACGAGCAGTACTTC.

The chain is built from TRBV18 and TRBJ1-1, with TRBD1 identical over 9 bases. Germline CDR1 and CDR2: KGHSH and LQKENI. Trimming removed 4 bases from V and 4 bases from J; junction bases left unmatched: 10. CDR3 length equals 16 residues. DNA of the CDR3: TGTGCCAGCTCACTGACGGACAGGGGTTTTGGCACTGAAGCTTTCTTT. Its protein is CASSLTDRGFGTEAFF.

The chain links TRBV6-1 to TRBJ1-5, with 7 bases aligning to TRBD1. J gave up 2 bases and V 5 bases, and 6 bases lay outside the gene matches. From germline, CDR1 is MNHNS and CDR2 SASEGT. The CDR3 covers 15 residues. The CDR3 sequence is CASSKDRAGNQPQHF. The CDR3, as DNA: TGTGCCAGCAGTAAAGACAGGGCTGGCAATCAGCCCCAGCATTTT.

This clone showed up just once. V usage is TRBV27 and J usage is TRBJ2-7; 8 bases are a match to TRBD2. Germline trimming cut 5 bases from V and 5 bases from J; bases unmatched to any gene: 5. Germline CDR1 and CDR2: MNHEY and SMNVEV (reference sequence). This CDR3 comprises 13 residues. CDR3 residues: CASSGTSFNEQYF. The CDR3 DNA sequence: TGTGCCAGCAGTGGGACTAGTTTTAACGAGCAGTACTTC.

V gene TRBV27 combines with J gene TRBJ1-4; no definite D call. Germline CDR1 reads MNHEY; CDR2 reads SMNVEV (reference sequence). CDR3 length: 14 residues. The V and J ends lost 5 bases and 4 bases respectively, with 11 bases between them. CDR3 nucleotides: TGTGCCAGCAGTCCCCGGGAGGTTAATGAAAAACTGTTTTTT. Translated, it gives CASSPREVNEKLFF.

V gene TRBV5-1 combines with J gene TRBJ2-6, with D unclear. CDR1 and CDR2 (germline): SGHRS, YFSETQ. Between the trimmed V and J ends, which lost 2 bases and 2 bases, there was a span of 8 bases. The CDR3 covers 15 residues. The CDR3 region is CASSFTATGANVLTF. CDR3 DNA: TGCGCCAGCAGCTTTACAGCCACTGGGGCCAACGTCCTGACTTTC.

The V gene is TRBV5-1, the J gene TRBJ2-3; 12 nucleotides agree with TRBD2. Germline trimming cut 2 bases from V and 2 bases from J; bases unmatched to any gene: 3. This CDR3 is 16 amino acids long. Per the germline V gene, CDR1 is SGHRS and CDR2 is YFSETQ. The CDR3 region is CASSFGLAGYTDTQYF. DNA of the CDR3: TGCGCCAGCAGCTTCGGACTAGCGGGGTACACAGATACGCAGTATTTT.

The gene calls are TRBV11-2 and TRBJ1-1; D perhaps matches TRBD1 (5 bases). The CDR3 runs 15 residues. Trimming took off 5 bases at V and 0 bases at J, with 13 bases between the two ends. Per the germline V gene, CDR1 is SGHAT and CDR2 is FQNNGV. In DNA form, the CDR3 reads TGTGCCAGCAGCCCCCGTCTAGGGGTGAACACTGAAGCTTTCTTT. It codes for CASSPRLGVNTEAFF.

The V and J genes are TRBV4-1 and TRBJ1-6; D unclear. The V gene's germline CDR1 is MGHRA and CDR2 YSYEKL. V lost 0 bases and J 10 bases, leaving 10 bases between the germline ends. The CDR3 totals 14 residues. The CDR3 region is CASSQETPPSPLHF. CDR3 DNA: TGCGCCAGCAGCCAAGAGACACCGCCATCACCCCTCCACTTT.

The chain couples TRBV5-5 to TRBJ2-7, with 7 bases lining up with TRBD1. CDR1 and CDR2 from the germline V gene are SGHKS and YYEKEE (reference sequence). With 4 bases clipped from V and 1 base from J, the junction kept 5 bases outside the gene matches. The CDR3 has 14 amino acids. The CDR3 sequence is CASSVTGQSYEQYF. In DNA form, the CDR3 reads TGTGCCAGCAGCGTGACAGGGCAGTCCTACGAGCAGTACTTC.

The sample holds one count of this clone. V usage is TRBV7-2 and J usage is TRBJ1-2; possible D gene TRBD1, 5 bases. CDR1 is SGHTA and CDR2 is FQGNSA in the germline V gene. This CDR3 contains 14 residues. V was pared by 3 bases and J by 8 bases, with 16 bases between. The CDR3 protein is CASSFDRFSFGYTF. As DNA, the CDR3 is TGTGCCAGCAGCTTTGACAGATTTTCCTTCGGCTACACCTTC.

The J gene is TRBJ2-1, the V gene TRBV28; 7 positions agree with TRBD1. Germline V CDR1 and CDR2: MDHEN, SYDVKM. There are 14 residues in the CDR3. V dropped 4 bases and J dropped 3; count of bases not matched to a gene: 3. The CDR3 DNA reads as TGTGCCAGCAGTTCGGCAGGGGGCTACAATGAGCAGTTCTTC. Translated, it gives CASSSAGGYNEQFF.

The chain is built from TRBV21-1 and TRBJ1-1; no check of the table's D call, TRBD1, against the DNA was made. TRBV21-1 is shown as a pseudogene. This CDR3 region has 15 residues. CDR3 in amino acids: CATYRDRGRNTEAFF. CDR3 DNA sequence: TGTGCCACCTACCGGGACAGGGGGCGAAACACTGAAGCTTTCTTT.

This clone appeared a single time. This chain uses TRBV4-2 with TRBJ2-3; 7 nucleotides align to TRBD1. The CDR3 is made up of 15 amino acids. The junction had 8 bases not matched to a gene; V was cut back by 3 bases and J by 5 bases. Germline V gene sequence: CDR1 LGHNA, CDR2 YNFKEQ. CDR3 DNA sequence: TGTGCCAGCAGCCATGCTTTGGGACAGTTAGATACGCAGTATTTT. It codes for CASSHALGQLDTQYF.